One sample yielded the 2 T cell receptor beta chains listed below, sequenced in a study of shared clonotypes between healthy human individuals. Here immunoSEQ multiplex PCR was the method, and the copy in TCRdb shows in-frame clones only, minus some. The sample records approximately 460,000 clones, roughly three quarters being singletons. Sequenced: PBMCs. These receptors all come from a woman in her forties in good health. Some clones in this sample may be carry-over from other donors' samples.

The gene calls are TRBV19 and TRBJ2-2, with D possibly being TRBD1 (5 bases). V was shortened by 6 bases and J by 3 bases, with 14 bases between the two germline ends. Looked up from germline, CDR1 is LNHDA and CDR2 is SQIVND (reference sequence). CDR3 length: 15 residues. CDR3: CASRPITGYTGELFF. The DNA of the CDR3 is TGTGCCAGTAGACCTATTACAGGATACACCGGGGAGCTGTTTTTT. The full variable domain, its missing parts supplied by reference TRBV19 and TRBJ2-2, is DGGITQSPKYLFRKEGQNVTLSCEQNLNHDAMYWYRQDPGQGLRLIYYSQIVNDFQKGDIAEGYSVSREKKESFPLTVTSAQKNPTAFYLCASRPITGYTGELFFGEGSRLTVL.

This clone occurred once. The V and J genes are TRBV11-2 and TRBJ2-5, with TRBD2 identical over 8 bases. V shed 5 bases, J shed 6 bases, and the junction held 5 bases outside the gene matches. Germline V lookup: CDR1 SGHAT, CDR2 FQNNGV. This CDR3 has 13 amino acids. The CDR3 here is CASSPSGSQTQYF. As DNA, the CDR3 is TGTGCCAGCAGCCCGAGCGGGAGTCAGACCCAGTACTTC.